These T cell receptor beta chains were read from a single sample in a study of T-cell memory formation after mild COVID-19. A single record per CDR3 protein comes from TCRdb applying MiXCR to the 5' RACE reads. Of roughly 500,000 distinct CDR3 sequences in the sample, roughly 22% were seen once. Sequenced sample: PBMCs or a T cell subset sorted from them (not recorded which). Receptors originate from an adult woman who had mild COVID-19 (a few samples of this study predate the infection). Cell type and time point are not known. Both conserved end residues are part of each CDR3. D genes are given only for firm matches. The size of a clone is reported for some rows only, either as once, few or many, or as a class for expanded clones.

V	D	J	size	length	CDR3	DNA
TRBV4-1	.	TRBJ2-7	few	14	CASSHHSADDEQYF	TGCGCCAGCAGCCACCATAGTGCGGATGACGAGCAGTACTTC
TRBV6-4	TRBD1	TRBJ2-1	.	17	CASSDSGGQGPYNEQFF	TGTGCCAGCAGTGACTCCGGGGGACAGGGGCCCTACAATGAGCAGTTCTTC
TRBV29-1	.	TRBJ2-7	few	13	CSVESSMNTEQYF	TGCAGCGTTGAGTCTAGCATGAATACCGAGCAGTACTTC
TRBV6-8	.	TRBJ2-5	.	16	CASSYERGQLQETQYF	TGTGCCAGCAGTTACGAACGCGGACAGCTCCAGGAGACCCAGTACTTC
TRBV15	.	TRBJ1-6	.	13	CATSRDGLLPLHF	TGTGCCACCAGCAGAGATGGACTTCTACCCCTCCACTTT
TRBV20-1	.	TRBJ2-7	.	14	CSARSPRRPYEQYF	TGCAGTGCTAGATCCCCACGGCGCCCCTACGAGCAGTACTTC
TRBV5-4	.	TRBJ2-5	.	13	CASSLLSQETQYF	TGTGCCAGCAGCTTGTTGTCCCAAGAGACCCAGTACTTC
TRBV6-2/TRBV6-3	TRBD1	TRBJ1-2	few	15	CASSAGTGRFYGYTF	TGTGCCAGCAGTGCCGGGACAGGGAGGTTTTACGGCTACACCTTC
TRBV2	.	TRBJ2-3	few	13	CASSLTDTDTQYF	TGTGCCAGCAGTTTGACAGACACAGATACGCAGTATTTT
TRBV6-5	.	TRBJ1-2	.	14	CASSPGWTNYGYTF	TGTGCCAGCAGTCCAGGATGGACTAACTATGGCTACACCTTC
TRBV2	.	TRBJ2-2	many	15	CASSDWGATTGELFF	TGTGCCAGCAGTGACTGGGGGGCCACCACCGGGGAGCTGTTTTTT
TRBV6-5	.	TRBJ2-2	few	16	CASTLQGIQNTGELFF	TGTGCCAGCACCCTACAGGGAATCCAGAACACCGGGGAGCTGTTTTTT
TRBV5-6	TRBD2	TRBJ2-5	.	14	CASSGTREGETQYF	TGTGCCAGCAGCGGAACCAGGGAGGGGGAGACCCAGTACTTC
TRBV5-1	TRBD1	TRBJ2-7	.	19	CASSLVRKDRGPPAYEQYF	TGCGCCAGCAGCTTGGTGCGGAAGGACAGGGGTCCCCCAGCCTACGAGCAGTACTTC
TRBV7-2	.	TRBJ2-1	.	14	CASSLAGGGVEQFF	TGTGCCAGCAGCTTAGCGGGAGGAGGGGTAGAGCAGTTCTTC
TRBV6-5	TRBD1	TRBJ1-4	many	14	CASSSQDRTEKLFF	TGTGCCAGCAGCTCCCAGGACAGGACCGAAAAACTGTTTTTT
TRBV24-1	TRBD2	TRBJ2-3	.	15	CATSRLAGATDTQYF	TGTGCCACCAGTAGACTAGCGGGGGCCACAGATACGCAGTATTTT
TRBV7-2	TRBD2	TRBJ2-3	few	14	CASRLAGSSDTQYF	TGTGCCAGCAGACTAGCGGGGTCCTCAGATACGCAGTATTTT
TRBV9	.	TRBJ1-5	many	15	CASSVGPGVSQPQHF	TGTGCCAGCAGCGTAGGTCCAGGGGTTAGTCAGCCCCAGCATTTT
TRBV28	.	TRBJ2-1	many	14	CASLSFSSYNEQFF	TGTGCCAGCCTGAGCTTTAGCTCCTACAATGAGCAGTTCTTC
TRBV12-3/TRBV12-4	.	TRBJ1-5	few	13	CASSSRGGEPQHF	TGTGCCAGCAGTTCCAGGGGAGGGGAGCCCCAGCATTTT
TRBV7-2	.	TRBJ2-3	few	12	CASSLVGLTQYF	TGTGCCAGCAGCTTAGTTGGGCTTACGCAGTATTTT
TRBV18	.	TRBJ1-6	few	13	CASSPAEGRPLHF	TGTGCCAGCTCACCAGCCGAGGGGAGACCACTCCACTTT
TRBV6-2/TRBV6-3	TRBD2	TRBJ2-1	.	18	CASSYYPLAGARWGEQFF	TGTGCCAGCAGTTACTATCCCCTAGCGGGGGCCCGTTGGGGTGAGCAGTTCTTC
TRBV3-1	TRBD1	TRBJ2-7	.	14	CASSQMTGGHEQYF	TGTGCCAGCAGCCAAATGACAGGGGGCCACGAGCAGTACTTC
TRBV7-9	TRBD2	TRBJ2-1	.	20	CASSHPGASGGLPSYNEQFF	TGTGCCAGCAGCCACCCTGGCGCTAGCGGGGGCCTGCCGAGCTACAATGAGCAGTTCTTC
TRBV12-3/TRBV12-4	.	TRBJ1-2	.	11	CASSPLDLYTF	TGTGCCAGCAGTCCTTTAGATCTCTACACCTTC
TRBV5-1	.	TRBJ2-3	few	13	CASSPRWTDTQYF	TGCGCCAGCAGCCCTCGCTGGACAGATACGCAGTATTTT
TRBV30	.	TRBJ1-1	.	11	CAWGRQPEAFF	TGTGCCTGGGGAAGACAGCCTGAAGCTTTCTTT
TRBV6-6	TRBD1	TRBJ1-4	.	14	CASRSGTANEKLFF	TGTGCCAGCAGGTCCGGGACAGCCAATGAAAAACTGTTTTTT
TRBV7-2	TRBD2	TRBJ2-3	.	15	CASSLSLAATDTQYF	TGTGCCAGCAGCTTAAGTCTAGCGGCCACAGATACGCAGTATTTT
TRBV4-3	.	TRBJ1-2	.	18	CASSQDRVGMIANYGYTF	TGCGCCAGCAGCCAAGACAGGGTGGGGATGATTGCTAACTATGGCTACACCTTC
TRBV5-1	TRBD1	TRBJ2-2	.	16	CASRENRGPLTGELFF	TGCGCCAGCAGGGAGAACAGGGGTCCACTTACCGGGGAGCTGTTTTTT
TRBV5-4	.	TRBJ2-7	few	14	CASSIHGTFYEQYF	TGTGCCAGCAGCATCCACGGGACTTTCTACGAGCAGTACTTC
TRBV7-2	TRBD2	TRBJ2-7	few	17	CASSRRTSGRGFVEQYF	TGTGCCAGCAGCCGACGTACTAGCGGGAGGGGCTTCGTCGAGCAGTACTTC
TRBV7-3	TRBD2	TRBJ2-3	.	15	CASSFGTSGADTQYF	TGTGCCAGCAGCTTTGGGACTAGCGGGGCCGATACGCAGTATTTT
TRBV20-1	TRBD2	TRBJ2-7	few	13	CSAMTSGSYEQYF	TGCAGTGCTATGACTAGCGGATCCTACGAGCAGTACTTC
TRBV2	.	TRBJ2-7	few	12	CASVQGTYEQYF	TGTGCCAGCGTCCAGGGTACCTACGAGCAGTACTTC
TRBV6-1	.	TRBJ1-4	.	14	CASSEIRLREKLFF	TGTGCCAGCAGTGAAATCCGGTTACGGGAAAAACTGTTTTTT
TRBV5-5	.	TRBJ1-4	few	18	CASSLAPGRSTTNEKLFF	TGTGCCAGCAGCTTGGCCCCGGGGAGGAGCACAACTAATGAAAAACTGTTTTTT
TRBV12-3/TRBV12-4	TRBD1	TRBJ1-5	.	14	CASSPRTGVQPQHF	TGTGCCAGCAGTCCCCGGACAGGGGTTCAGCCCCAGCATTTT
TRBV6-2/TRBV6-3	.	TRBJ2-7	few	14	CASSPGTLKGEQYF	TGTGCCAGCAGTCCCGGGACCCTCAAGGGCGAGCAGTACTTC
TRBV2	.	TRBJ2-1	few	12	CASSLDSPGQFF	TGTGCCAGCAGCCTAGACAGTCCAGGACAGTTCTTC
TRBV18	.	TRBJ2-5	many	14	CASSPRTGVETQYF	TGTGCCAGCAGCCCACGAACGGGGGTGGAGACCCAGTACTTC
TRBV5-5	.	TRBJ2-1	few	16	CASSLIIAGGRNEQFF	TGTGCCAGCAGCTTGATAATTGCTGGGGGGAGGAATGAGCAGTTCTTC
TRBV24-1	TRBD1	TRBJ2-3	few	18	CATSDLGDRPLSTDTQYF	TGTGCCACCAGTGATTTGGGGGACAGGCCCTTGAGCACAGATACGCAGTATTTT
TRBV11-2	TRBD2	TRBJ2-3	.	15	CASRPGVAGADTQYF	TGTGCCAGCAGACCCGGGGTAGCGGGAGCAGATACGCAGTATTTT
TRBV19	.	TRBJ2-1	few	14	CASSSSGDYNEQFF	TGTGCCAGTAGTTCCAGCGGTGACTACAATGAGCAGTTCTTC
TRBV7-3	.	TRBJ1-1	few	15	CASSLTGTMNTEAFF	TGTGCCAGCAGCCTTACAGGCACCATGAACACTGAAGCTTTCTTT
TRBV3-1	.	TRBJ2-5	few	18	CASSQGTGTVGGGETQYF	TGTGCCAGCAGCCAAGGGACCGGGACTGTCGGAGGGGGAGAGACCCAGTACTTC
TRBV5-4	.	TRBJ2-3	.	14	CASSFGQRTDTQYF	TGTGCCAGCAGCTTCGGACAGAGAACAGATACGCAGTATTTT
TRBV5-1	TRBD1	TRBJ1-1	.	11	CASSSGQVLFF	TGCGCCAGCAGCTCAGGACAGGTGCTTTTCTTT